This note documents a single T cell receptor (beta chain) sequence. This sample is part of a study of yellow fever vaccine responses in identical twins. Germline assignment: CDR1 KGHSH and CDR2 LQKENI. This CDR3 comprises 13 residues. V was cut by 6 bases and J by 3 bases, with 9 bases left in between. MiXCR was run by TCRdb on the RT-PCR reads, yielding one entry per CDR3 protein. The sample holds under 4,000 distinct CDR3 sequences, around 90% seen once. Sequenced material: T cells from blood (PBMCs), unsorted or a sorted subset (not recorded which), taken before or after yellow fever vaccination (not recorded which). The chain uses TRBV18 and TRBJ2-1; no reliable D call. This receptor was taken from a woman between 18 and 29 years old who received the yellow fever vaccine. The CDR3 loop is CASSPSNYNEQFF. Written as DNA, the CDR3 is TGTGCCAGCTCGCCTTCAAACTACAATGAGCAGTTCTTC.